This T cell receptor beta chain was recorded in a study of T cells in Graves' hyperthyroidism and ophthalmopathy. TCR beta CDR3 region amplification was performed from RNA transcripts. First-round RT-PCR of the TCR CDR3 relied on the HTBI primer set. A single record per CDR3 protein comes from TCRdb applying MiXCR to the multiplex PCR reads. The data contain some 270,000 distinct CDR3 sequences, roughly 13% of them singletons. This clonotype was counted many times. Germline values: CDR1 ENHRY, CDR2 SYGVKD. This CDR3 has 15 residues. V lost 6 bases and J lost 4, with 18 bases in between. PBMCs were obtained from 10 ml fresh peripheral blood.

The source is a woman between 40 and 55 years old with Graves' hyperthyroidism. The rearrangement uses TRBV10-3 and TRBJ1-2, with a weak D call TRBD1 (6 bases). Sequenced sample: blood. The CDR3 region is CAIRGRDKQFYGYTF. DNA of the CDR3: TGTGCCATCAGAGGCCGGGACAAGCAGTTCTATGGCTACACCTTC.